The 20 T cell receptor beta chains reported below all come from one sample, sequenced in a study of CD8+CD57+ T cells in acquired aplastic anemia. Patients chosen for sequencing had CD8+CD57+ cells that had expanded, as shown by flow cytometry. Profiling that covered TCR beta VDJ and CDR3 relied on genomic DNA as its template. One entry per CDR3 protein, called by TCRdb with MiXCR from the reads. This sample has approximately 130,000 distinct CDR3 sequences, with 50% to 70% found just once. The sample consisted of sorted CD4+, CD8+, or CD8+CD57+ T cells (not recorded which) from PBMCs. Source of these receptors: a human donor with aplastic anemia.

The table lists this clonotype with many counts. This chain uses TRBV19 with TRBJ1-1; possibly TRBD1 for D (6 bases). V was trimmed by 6 bases and J by 1 base, leaving 15 bases between them. CDR1 and CDR2 (germline): LNHDA, SQIVND (reference sequence). The CDR3 totals 15 residues. CDR3 DNA sequence: TGTGCCAGTAGCGACGCACCGGGACAGAACACTGAAGCTTTCTTT. This sequence encodes CASSDAPGQNTEAFF.

This clonotype appeared a single time. The chain combines TRBV7-2 with TRBJ2-2; no definite D call. Germline lookup yields CDR1 SGHTA and CDR2 FQGNSA. V shed 3 bases and J shed 0 bases, with 5 bases lying between them. The CDR3 is 14 residues long. For the CDR3, the DNA is TGTGCCAGCAGCTTCAAGTCGAACACCGGGGAGCTGTTTTTT. Encoded protein: CASSFKSNTGELFF. The variable domain in full, with the rest retrieved from reference TRBV7-2 and TRBJ2-2, is GAGVSQSPSNKVTEKGKDVELRCDPISGHTALYWYRQSLGQGLEFLIYFQGNSAPDKSGLPSDRFSAERTGGSVSTLTIQRTQQEDSAVYLCASSFKSNTGELFFGEGSRLTVL.

In nucleotides, the CDR3 is TGCAGTGTTCAGAGGCCAGGGAATGGGGAGCAGTACTTC. Translated: CSVQRPGNGEQYF. The rearrangement uses TRBV20-1 and TRBJ2-7; a weak D match, TRBD1 (5 bases). Trimming took 7 bases from V and 7 from J, leaving 20 bases between them. The CDR3 has 13 amino acids. Germline V gene data show CDR1 as DFQATT and CDR2 as SNEGSKA (reference sequence).

This clonotype was picked up one time. The chain is built from TRBV7-9 and TRBJ2-7; D might be TRBD1 (5 bases). Trimming pared 5 bases from V and 6 bases from J, leaving 11 bases between. The CDR3 is made up of 12 amino acids. Looked up from germline, CDR1 is SEHNR and CDR2 is FQNEAQ (reference sequence). The CDR3: CASSPGHSEQYF. In DNA, the CDR3 is TGTGCCAGCAGCCCCGGACACTCCGAGCAGTACTTC.

V usage is TRBV7-9 and J usage is TRBJ2-5; 10 nucleotides line up with TRBD2. The V gene end was trimmed by 5 bases and the J gene end by 1 base; junction bases not matched to a gene: 7. In germline, CDR1 is SEHNR, CDR2 FQNEAQ (reference sequence). CDR3 length: 16 amino acids. The CDR3 protein is CASSPSGRGIQETQYF. In DNA form, the CDR3 reads TGTGCCAGCAGCCCCAGCGGGAGGGGAATCCAAGAGACCCAGTACTTC.

This chain joins TRBV10-3 and TRBJ2-7, with D unclear. Germline loops: CDR1 ENHRY, CDR2 SYGVKD. Trimming cost V 5 bases and J 1 base, with 15 bases left between them. The CDR3 is made up of 15 amino acids. CDR3 DNA: TGTGCCATCAGTTCTGATAAAATTAGATCCTACGAGCAGTACTTC. This gives the protein CAISSDKIRSYEQYF.

J is TRBJ1-2 and V is TRBV29-1, with unresolved D. The CDR3 covers 12 residues. Germline V gene data show CDR1 as SQVTM and CDR2 as ANQGSEA. V gave up 6 bases and J gave up 8 bases, with 16 bases separating them. In nucleotides, the CDR3 is TGCAGCGTGCATACACGTAGTTGGGGCTACACCTTC. Its protein is CSVHTRSWGYTF.

Turning to this clonotype: A read error is possible here, since a much larger clone lies one base away. The CDR3 does not end in the conserved phenylalanine or tryptophan, so this is likely a read error. The chain links TRBV7-6 to TRBJ2-2; TRBD1 agrees at 9 bases. This CDR3 is built from 15 residues. The germline V gene encodes CDR1 SGHVS and CDR2 FNYEAQ. Trimming took 5 bases from V and 7 from J; bases not matched to a gene: 8. CDR3 in amino acids: CASSRGQGYIGELFS. The CDR3 nucleotides read TGTGCCAGCAGCCGGGGACAGGGTTACATCGGGGAGCTGTTTTCT.

This clonotype was seen a few times. The genes are TRBV6-5 and TRBJ2-3; possible D gene TRBD1, 5 bases. Deletions cut 5 bases from V and 4 bases from J, with 16 bases between. Germline loops: CDR1 MNHEY, CDR2 SVGAGI. The CDR3 has 15 residues. The CDR3 nucleotides read TGTGCCAGCAGTCGTGGGGCCTATACTGCAGATACGCAGTATTTT. Amino acids: CASSRGAYTADTQYF.

The chain combines TRBV15 with TRBJ2-7, with D perhaps TRBD1 or TRBD2 (5 bases each). This CDR3 has 15 amino acids. The germline CDR1 and CDR2 sequences are LNHNV and YYDKDF (reference sequence). The ends were cut back, 3 bases at V and 0 bases at J, with 12 bases in the middle. The CDR3 coding sequence is TGTGCCACCAGCAGGGGACGACAGACCTCCTACGAGCAGTACTTC. This encodes CATSRGRQTSYEQYF.

The table lists this clonotype with many counts. J is TRBJ2-7 and V is TRBV12-3 or TRBV12-4, with a tentative D call TRBD2 (5 bases). This CDR3 has 14 amino acids. V gave up 3 bases and J gave up 5 bases, with 14 bases separating them. The CDR3 DNA is TGTGCCAGCAGTTTCAGGACTGAAAGGCACGAGCAGTACTTC. It is translated as CASSFRTERHEQYF.

About this clonotype itself: Germline is not matched at one junction end, which may reflect a read error. The CDR3 nucleotides read TGTGCTAGCAGCCCACTCACCCCAGATACGCAGTATTTT. This translates into CASSPLTPDTQYF. V and J are TRBV7-7 and TRBJ2-3; D is unclear. Germline V lookup: CDR1 SSHAT, CDR2 FNYEAQ (reference sequence). The CDR3 contains 13 residues.

The chain has TRBV2 and TRBJ2-1; 9 positions match TRBD1. The CDR3 sequence is 16 residues long. Germline V gene lookup returns CDR1 SNHLY and CDR2 FYNNEI. With 8 bases clipped from V and 4 bases from J, the junction kept 12 bases outside the gene matches. CDR3: CASLSWGQGVYNEQFF. DNA for the CDR3: TGTGCCAGCTTATCGTGGGGACAGGGCGTATACAATGAGCAGTTCTTC. The variable domain in full, completed from reference TRBV2 and TRBJ2-1, reads EPEVTQTPSHQVTQMGQEVILRCVPISNHLYFYWYRQILGQKVEFLVSFYNNEISEKSEIFDDQFSVERPDGSNFTLKIRSTKLEDSAMYFCASLSWGQGVYNEQFFGPGTRLTVL.

The chain uses TRBV5-1 and TRBJ2-2; TRBD2 matches 12 bases. The V gene end was trimmed by 3 bases and the J gene end by 7 bases; junction bases not matched to a gene: 4. CDR3 length: 15 residues. Germline V CDR1 and CDR2: SGHRS, YFSETQ. Here the CDR3 reads CASSSSGGEHGELFF. Written as DNA, the CDR3 is TGCGCCAGCAGCTCTAGCGGGGGGGAACACGGGGAGCTGTTTTTT. Full variable domain (missing parts from reference TRBV5-1 and TRBJ2-2): KAGVTQTPRYLIKTRGQQVTLSCSPISGHRSVSWYQQTPGQGLQFLFEYFSETQRNKGNFPGRFSGRQFSNSRSEMNVSTLELGDSALYLCASSSSGGEHGELFFGEGSRLTVL.

The V gene is TRBV11-1, the J gene TRBJ1-3, with 7 nucleotides matching TRBD1. CDR3 size: 14 residues. Germline CDR1 SGHAT, CDR2 FQDESV (reference sequence). The J segment lost 8 bases and the V segment lost 2 bases, leaving 6 bases of the junction unmatched. The CDR3 here is CASSLRGQSDTIYF. Here the CDR3 DNA reads TGTGCCAGCAGCTTACGGGGACAGTCGGACACCATATATTTT.

The V call is TRBV25-1, the J call TRBJ1-3; D might be TRBD1 (5 bases). Trimming removed 4 bases from V and 0 bases from J, with 10 bases in between. The CDR3 is 15 amino acids. Per germline, CDR1 MGHDK and CDR2 SYGVNS. CDR3 sequence (DNA): TGTGCCAGCAGTGGATGGGGGAACTCTGGAAACACCATATATTTT. This encodes CASSGWGNSGNTIYF. The full variable domain, its missing parts supplied by reference TRBV25-1 and TRBJ1-3, is EADIYQTPRYLVIGTGKKITLECSQTMGHDKMYWYQQDPGMELHLIHYSYGVNSTEKGDLSSESTVSRIRTEHFPLTLESARPSHTSQYLCASSGWGNSGNTIYFGEGSWLTVV.

This clonotype was seen only a few times. This chain joins TRBV7-9 and TRBJ2-5; a possible D gene is TRBD1 (6 bases). Looked up from germline, CDR1 is SEHNR and CDR2 is FQNEAQ (reference sequence). The V end was cut by 2 bases, the J end by 3 bases, with 7 bases between. This CDR3 is built from 13 residues. CDR3 sequence (DNA): TGTGCCAGCAGCTTAAACAGGGAAGAGACCCAGTACTTC. It encodes CASSLNREETQYF.

The chain carries TRBV25-1 and TRBJ2-2, with D possibly matching TRBD1 (5 bases). CDR3 length: 17 amino acids. The germline V gene has CDR1 MGHDK and CDR2 SYGVNS. V was trimmed by 7 bases and J by 2 bases, leaving 20 bases between them. Here the CDR3 DNA reads TGTGCCAGCACACCCTCGACAAGGGGTGCTAACACCGGGGAGCTGTTTTTT. It is translated as CASTPSTRGANTGELFF.

V and J are TRBV19 and TRBJ2-7, with D possibly matching TRBD2 (5 bases). The CDR3 length is 13 residues. Between the trimmed V and J ends, which lost 0 bases and 7 bases, there was a span of 10 bases. Germline CDR1 and CDR2: LNHDA and SQIVND (reference sequence). DNA of the CDR3: TGTGCCAGTAGTATAGACGGGGTGGGAGAGCAGTACTTC. Its protein is CASSIDGVGEQYF. Combining the CDR3 with reference TRBV19 and TRBJ2-7 gives the whole variable domain DGGITQSPKYLFRKEGQNVTLSCEQNLNHDAMYWYRQDPGQGLRLIYYSQIVNDFQKGDIAEGYSVSREKKESFPLTVTSAQKNPTAFYLCASSIDGVGEQYFGPGTRLTVT.

This chain uses TRBV12-3 or TRBV12-4 with TRBJ2-5; TRBD1 aligns across 8 bases. V trimming: 7 bases; J trimming: 1 base; junction bases outside the gene matches: 5. The CDR3 runs 14 residues. As DNA, the CDR3 is TGTGCCAGCACCCTAGGGACAGGCCAAGAGACCCAGTACTTC. This encodes CASTLGTGQETQYF.